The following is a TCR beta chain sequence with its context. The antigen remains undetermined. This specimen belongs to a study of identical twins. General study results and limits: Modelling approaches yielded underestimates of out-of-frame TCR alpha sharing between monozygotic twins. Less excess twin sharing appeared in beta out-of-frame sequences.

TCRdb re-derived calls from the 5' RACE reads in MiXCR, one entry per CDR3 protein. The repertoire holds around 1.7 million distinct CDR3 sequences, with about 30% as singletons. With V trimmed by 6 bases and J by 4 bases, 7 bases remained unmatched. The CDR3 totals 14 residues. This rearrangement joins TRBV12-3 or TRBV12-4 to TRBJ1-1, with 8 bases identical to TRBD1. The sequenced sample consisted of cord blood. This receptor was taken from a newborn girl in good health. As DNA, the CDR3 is TGTGCCAGCAGCCCGGACAGGGAAGTCACTGAAGCTTTCTTT. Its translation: CASSPDREVTEAFF.